This T cell receptor beta chain was obtained from a study of shared clonotypes between healthy human individuals. Some clones are missing from TCRdb's copy, which holds only in-frame ones; the method was immunoSEQ multiplex PCR. The repertoire holds over a million clones, with just under 99% as singletons. The CDR3 runs 14 residues. Germline V lookup: CDR1 SGHRS, CDR2 YFSETQ. With V trimmed by 3 bases and J by 4 bases, 4 bases remained unmatched. The clonotype was recovered from a man under 40 in good health. The V call is TRBV5-1, the J call TRBJ2-5; 9 nucleotides agree with TRBD1. Material for sequencing was naive CD4+ T cells sorted from blood. Noted subset: CD45RA+ positively selected. CDR3 nucleotide sequence: TGCGCCAGCAGCTACAGGGGGCCGGGAGAGACCCAGTACTTC. Translating it yields CASSYRGPGETQYF. Full variable domain (outside the CDR3, taken from reference TRBV5-1 and TRBJ2-5): KAGVTQTPRYLIKTRGQQVTLSCSPISGHRSVSWYQQTPGQGLQFLFEYFSETQRNKGNFPGRFSGRQFSNSRSEMNVSTLELGDSALYLCASSYRGPGETQYFGPGTRLLVL.